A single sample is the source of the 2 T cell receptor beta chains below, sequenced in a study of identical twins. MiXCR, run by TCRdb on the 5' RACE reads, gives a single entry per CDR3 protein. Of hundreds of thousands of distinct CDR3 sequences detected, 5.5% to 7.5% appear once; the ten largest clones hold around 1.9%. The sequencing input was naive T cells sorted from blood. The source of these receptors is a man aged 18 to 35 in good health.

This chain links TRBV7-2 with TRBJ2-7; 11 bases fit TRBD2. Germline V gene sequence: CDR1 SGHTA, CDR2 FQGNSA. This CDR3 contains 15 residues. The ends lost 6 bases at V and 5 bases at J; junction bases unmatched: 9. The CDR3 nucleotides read TGTGCCAGCAGGACCGGGACTAGCGGCAGGGACGAGCAGTACTTC. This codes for CASRTGTSGRDEQYF.

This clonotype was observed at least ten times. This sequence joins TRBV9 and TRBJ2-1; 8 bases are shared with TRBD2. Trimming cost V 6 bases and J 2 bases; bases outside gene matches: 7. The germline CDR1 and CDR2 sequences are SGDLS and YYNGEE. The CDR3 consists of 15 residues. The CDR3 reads CASNSPGLAYNEQFF. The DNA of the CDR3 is TGTGCCAGCAACTCGCCGGGACTAGCCTACAATGAGCAGTTCTTC.